The sequence of this TCR beta chain was determined in a study of Ad26.COV2.S vaccination and SARS-CoV-2 variants. Study context: Vaccine-arm donor from the placebo-controlled COV1001 Ad26.COV2.S trial. In the study, Ad26.COV2.S was injected intramuscularly once, or twice 56 days apart.

Profiling relied on immunoSEQ multiplex PCR, and the TCRdb table lists in-frame clones only, not all of them. Here the sample spans 300,000 to 400,000 clones, about 88% being singletons. CDR1 is LNHDA, CDR2 SQIVND, per germline (reference sequence). V lost 5 bases and J lost 5; bases outside the gene matches: 2. The CDR3 sequence is 14 residues long. In the case of this clone: Its antigen remains unknown.

Whole-study findings and limits: Responses of spike-specific T cells (both CD8+ and CD4+) reportedly showed substantial breadth after vaccination.

Treatment of the sample: around 19 received Ad26.COV2.S at low or high dose, single or two shots; several received placebo; per-sample allocation not given. Day 63 after the first vaccine or placebo injection was the time point for sampling. Vaccine was an Ad26 vector expressing Wuhan-strain SARS-CoV-2 spike. The chain is built from TRBV19 and TRBJ1-5; 11 bases fit TRBD1. The TCR sequence derives from a person between 18 and 60 years old who received the Ad26.COV2.S COVID-19 vaccine or a placebo. The sequencing here drew on peripheral blood, taken in a trial of Ad26.COV2.S vaccine versus placebo. The CDR3 region has the DNA TGTGCCAGTAGTTTGGACAGGGGGCATCAGCCCCAGCATTTT. This codes for CASSLDRGHQPQHF.